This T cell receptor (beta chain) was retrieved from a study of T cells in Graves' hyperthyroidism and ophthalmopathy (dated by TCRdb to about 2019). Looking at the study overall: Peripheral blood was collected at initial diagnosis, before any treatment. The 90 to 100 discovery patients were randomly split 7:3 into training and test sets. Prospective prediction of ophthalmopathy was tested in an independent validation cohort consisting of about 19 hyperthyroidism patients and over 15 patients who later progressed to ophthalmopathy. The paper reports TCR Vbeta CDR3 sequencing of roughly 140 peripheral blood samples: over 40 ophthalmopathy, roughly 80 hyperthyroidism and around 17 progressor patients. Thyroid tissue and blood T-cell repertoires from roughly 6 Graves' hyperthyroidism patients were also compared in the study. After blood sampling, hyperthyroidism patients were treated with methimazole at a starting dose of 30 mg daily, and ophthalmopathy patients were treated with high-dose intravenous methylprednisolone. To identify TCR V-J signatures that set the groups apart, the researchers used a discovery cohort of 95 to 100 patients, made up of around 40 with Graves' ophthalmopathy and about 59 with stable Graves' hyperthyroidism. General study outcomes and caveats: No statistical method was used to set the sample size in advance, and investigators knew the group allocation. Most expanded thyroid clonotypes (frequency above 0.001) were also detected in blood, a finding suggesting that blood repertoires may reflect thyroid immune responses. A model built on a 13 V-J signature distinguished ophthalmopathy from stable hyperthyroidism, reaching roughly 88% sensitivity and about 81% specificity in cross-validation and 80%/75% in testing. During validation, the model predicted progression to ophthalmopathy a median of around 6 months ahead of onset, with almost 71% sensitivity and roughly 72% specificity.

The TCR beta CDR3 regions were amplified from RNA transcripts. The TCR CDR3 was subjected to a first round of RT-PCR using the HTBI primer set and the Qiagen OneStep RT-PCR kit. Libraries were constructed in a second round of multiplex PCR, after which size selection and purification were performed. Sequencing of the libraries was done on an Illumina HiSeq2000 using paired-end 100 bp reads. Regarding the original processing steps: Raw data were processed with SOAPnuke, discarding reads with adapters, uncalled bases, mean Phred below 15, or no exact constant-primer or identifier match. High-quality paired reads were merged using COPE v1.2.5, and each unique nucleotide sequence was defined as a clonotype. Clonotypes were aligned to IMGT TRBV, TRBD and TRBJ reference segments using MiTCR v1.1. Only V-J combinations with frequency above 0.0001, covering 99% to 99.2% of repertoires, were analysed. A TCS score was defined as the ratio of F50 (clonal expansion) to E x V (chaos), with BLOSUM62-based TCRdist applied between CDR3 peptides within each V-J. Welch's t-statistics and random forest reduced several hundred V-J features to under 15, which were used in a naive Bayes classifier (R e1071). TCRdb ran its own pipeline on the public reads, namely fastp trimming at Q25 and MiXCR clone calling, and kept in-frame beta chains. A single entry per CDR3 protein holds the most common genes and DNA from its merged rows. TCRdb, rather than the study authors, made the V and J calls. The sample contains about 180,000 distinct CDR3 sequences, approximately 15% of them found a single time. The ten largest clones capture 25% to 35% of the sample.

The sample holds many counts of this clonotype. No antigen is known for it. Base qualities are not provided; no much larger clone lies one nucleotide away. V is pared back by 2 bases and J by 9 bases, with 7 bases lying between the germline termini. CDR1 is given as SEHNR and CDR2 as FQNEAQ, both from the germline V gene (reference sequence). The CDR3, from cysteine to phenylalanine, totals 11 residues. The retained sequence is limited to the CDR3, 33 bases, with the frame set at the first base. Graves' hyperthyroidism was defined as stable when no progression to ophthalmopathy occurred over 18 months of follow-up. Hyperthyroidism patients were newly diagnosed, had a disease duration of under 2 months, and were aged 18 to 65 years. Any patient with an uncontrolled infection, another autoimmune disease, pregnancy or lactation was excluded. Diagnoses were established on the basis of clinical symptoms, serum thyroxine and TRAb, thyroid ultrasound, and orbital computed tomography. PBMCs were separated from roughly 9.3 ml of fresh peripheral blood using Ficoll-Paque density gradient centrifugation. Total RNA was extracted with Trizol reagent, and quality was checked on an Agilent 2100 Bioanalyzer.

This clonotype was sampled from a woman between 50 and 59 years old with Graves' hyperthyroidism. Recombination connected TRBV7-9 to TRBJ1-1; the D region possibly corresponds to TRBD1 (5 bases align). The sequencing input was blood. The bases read TGTGCCAGCAGCTTATGGGGCCAAGCTTTCTTT. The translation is CASSLWGQAFF.